These 13 T cell receptor beta chains came from one sample sequenced in a study of OX40 agonist ivuxolimab in advanced cancers. Profiling relied on immunoSEQ multiplex PCR, and the TCRdb table lists in-frame clones only, not all of them. The sample carries some 50,000 clones, roughly 90% recorded once. The sequences come from CD4+ or CD8+ T cells sorted from blood, collected in a trial of the OX40 agonist ivuxolimab. The receptors shown here come from an adult with an advanced solid tumor such as melanoma, head and neck, liver or kidney cancer.

The gene calls are TRBV4-1 and TRBJ2-7; D is perhaps TRBD2 (6 bases). The CDR3 has 15 residues. V was clipped by 0 bases and J by 5 bases, with 14 bases between them. Germline-derived CDR1 and CDR2 are MGHRA and YSYEKL. The CDR3 DNA sequence: TGCGCCAGCAGCCAAGATGGTTCGGGAGCCAACGAGCAGTACTTC. Translating gives CASSQDGSGANEQYF.

The chain uses TRBV7-6 and TRBJ2-7; D is ambiguous. Germline CDR1 is SGHVS and CDR2 is FNYEAQ. The CDR3 has 13 residues. The V and J ends lost 0 bases and 2 bases respectively, with 5 bases between them. CDR3 sequence (DNA): TGTGCCAGCAGCTTAGCGGTTACCTACGAGCAGTACTTC. This translates into CASSLAVTYEQYF.

This clone showed up just once. V gene TRBV9 combines with J gene TRBJ2-7, with D possibly being TRBD1 (5 bases). Germline CDR1 is SGDLS and CDR2 is YYNGEE. The length of the CDR3 is 15 residues. With 3 bases removed from V and 0 bases from J, the gap between germline ends came to 13 bases. This CDR3 reads CASSGGQQYSYEQYF. The CDR3 DNA sequence: TGTGCCAGCAGCGGGGGCCAGCAGTACTCCTACGAGCAGTACTTC.

This clone was recorded once. This chain connects TRBV13 to TRBJ2-2; D call uncertain. Looked up from germline, CDR1 is PRHDT and CDR2 is FYEKMQ (reference sequence). Trimming took off 0 bases at V and 5 bases at J, with 13 bases between the two ends. The CDR3 loop spans 16 amino acids. CDR3 protein: CASSLGGPLRTGELFF. The CDR3 nucleotides read TGTGCCAGCAGCTTAGGAGGTCCCTTGCGGACCGGGGAGCTGTTTTTT.

The V call is TRBV19, the J call TRBJ1-4; TRBD1 is a possible D gene (6 bases). This CDR3 region has 14 residues. V was shortened by 9 bases and J by 6 bases, with 17 bases between the two germline ends. CDR1 LNHDA and CDR2 SQIVND come from the germline V gene (reference sequence). DNA of the CDR3: TGTGCCAGCTGCCGAAGGGGGTTTGATGAAAAACTGTTTTTT. Amino acid sequence: CASCRRGFDEKLFF.

This clone appeared a single time. The chain combines TRBV5-1 with TRBJ2-2; a possible D gene is TRBD1 (6 bases). The germline V gene encodes CDR1 SGHRS and CDR2 YFSETQ. The CDR3 covers 13 residues. V was shortened by 0 bases and J by 6 bases, with 6 bases between the two germline ends. The DNA of the CDR3 is TGCGCCAGCAGCTTGGACAGGGCCGGGGAGCTGTTTTTT. Translation gives CASSLDRAGELFF.

In its sample, this clone was seen a few times. The chain has TRBV7-8 and TRBJ2-2; either TRBD1 or TRBD2 may supply D (5 bases each). V gave up 7 bases and J gave up 4 bases, with 16 bases separating them. This CDR3 contains 15 residues. Germline CDR1 SGHVS, CDR2 FQNEAQ. The CDR3 DNA reads TGTGCCAGCACCCCTATGCAGGGACCCACCGGGGAGCTGTTTTTT. This gives the protein CASTPMQGPTGELFF.

The chain has TRBV28 and TRBJ1-2; 12 nucleotides align to TRBD1. Trimming removed 3 bases from V and 5 bases from J; junction bases left unmatched: 4. The CDR3 covers 15 residues. Germline lookup yields CDR1 MDHEN and CDR2 SYDVKM. This CDR3 reads CASSLGTGGWYGYTF. In nucleotides, the CDR3 is TGTGCCAGCAGTTTGGGGACAGGGGGCTGGTATGGCTACACCTTC.

The chain joins TRBV19 to TRBJ2-7; weak D call: TRBD2 (6 bases). V was trimmed by 5 bases and J by 6 bases, leaving 23 bases between them. Looked up from germline, CDR1 is LNHDA and CDR2 is SQIVND (reference sequence). The CDR3 has 16 residues. For the CDR3, the DNA is TGTGCCAGTAGTTCGCCGGGAGCTCCTCTCCTCGTCGAGCAGTACTTC. It yields the protein CASSSPGAPLLVEQYF.

The V call is TRBV27, the J call TRBJ2-1; TRBD1 matches at 8 bases. Germline CDR1 and CDR2: MNHEY and SMNVEV (reference sequence). The CDR3 has 14 amino acids. V was pared by 8 bases and J by 3 bases, with 6 bases of the junction left unmatched. Written as DNA, the CDR3 is TGTGCCAGCGCCCGACAGGGGATCTACAATGAGCAGTTCTTC. Its translation is CASARQGIYNEQFF.

In its sample, this clone was seen once. The rearrangement joins TRBV5-6 to TRBJ2-1, with 8 positions matching TRBD1. CDR3 length equals 15 residues. V dropped 0 bases and J dropped 8; count of bases not matched to a gene: 7. CDR1 SGHDT and CDR2 YYEEEE come from the germline V gene. In DNA, the CDR3 is TGTGCCAGCAGCTTGGGGGGGACAGGTTGCTATGAGCAGTTCTTC. Protein sequence: CASSLGGTGCYEQFF. The full variable domain, rest sourced from reference TRBV5-6 and TRBJ2-1, is DAGVTQSPTHLIKTRGQQVTLRCSPKSGHDTVSWYQQALGQGPQFIFQYYEEEERQRGNFPDRFSGHQFPNYSSELNVNALLLGDSALYLCASSLGGTGCYEQFFGPGTRLTVL.

The chain links TRBV29-1 to TRBJ2-1, with D perhaps given as TRBD1 or TRBD2 (8 bases each). CDR1 is SQVTM, CDR2 ANQGSEA, per germline. This CDR3 is 15 amino acids long. The germline V and J ends were trimmed by 6 bases and 8 bases, with 23 bases remaining between them. The CDR3 here is CSVTDRGSGSDEQFF. CDR3 bases: TGCAGCGTAACCGACAGGGGCAGCGGGAGCGATGAGCAGTTCTTC.

This chain connects TRBV27 to TRBJ2-7; D is possibly TRBD2 (6 bases). CDR1 MNHEY and CDR2 SMNVEV come from the germline V gene (reference sequence). With 0 bases removed from V and 4 bases from J, the gap between germline ends came to 13 bases. The CDR3 has 15 residues. The CDR3 region is CASSLSRTGAYEQYF. DNA of the CDR3: TGTGCCAGCAGTTTATCGAGAACGGGAGCGTACGAGCAGTACTTC.